This TCR beta chain derives from a study of T cell responses to AZD1222 COVID-19 vaccine. Whole-study results and caveats: Targeting of unmutated variant regions was reportedly seen in nearly half of spike-specific TCRs.

To note about this clone: Its specificity is not known.

Produced via immunoSEQ multiplex PCR; TCRdb's table is partial and in-frame only. The repertoire consists of 150,000 to 200,000 clones, with approximately 94% occurring once and the leading ten covering roughly 8.4%. The sequenced sample was peripheral blood, obtained on day 0 of AZD1222 vaccination. The source is an adult in good health.

As DNA, the CDR3 is TGTGCCAGCAGTTCCAATAGCGGGACAACCTACAATGAGCAGTTCTTC. It translates to CASSSNSGTTYNEQFF. V gene TRBV6-2 or TRBV6-3 combines with J gene TRBJ2-1; 8 nucleotides line up with TRBD2. The CDR3 is 16 residues long. Trimming removed 4 bases from V and 2 bases from J; junction bases left unmatched: 7. Germline CDR1 reads MNHEY; CDR2 reads SVGEGT.